The T cell receptor (beta chain) under discussion was sequenced for a study of beta chain features in type 1 diabetes. Overall study results and limits: In comparison with healthy donors, patients had naive, central memory and Treg TCRB repertoires that appeared more similar. Within each of all four CD4+ subsets, Type 1 diabetes patients had TCRB CDR3s that were moderately but significantly shorter.

CDR1 SGHAT and CDR2 FQDESV come from the germline V gene (reference sequence). CDR3 length: 13 residues. V shed 5 bases, J shed 10 bases, and the junction held 8 bases outside the gene matches. Since all of the isolated RNA was reverse transcribed, expressed TCRB transcripts were what got sequenced. Assay: immunoSEQ multiplex PCR; the TCRdb copy retains only in-frame clones and omits some. This sample yields roughly 450,000 clones, of which approximately 14% are seen a single time; 0.035% to 0.045% belongs to the top ten. CD4+ cells of the naive, central memory, regulatory and stem cell-like memory types were sorted via CD45RO/CCR7/CD25/CD127/CD95/CD27. With regard to this clone: Its antigen is unidentified.

The sample consisted of naive CD4+ T cells from blood. This receptor was taken from a man aged 30-40 years in good health. The V call is TRBV11-1, the J call TRBJ2-1; 7 bases fit TRBD2. The CDR3 region is CASSVGLLREQFF. In DNA form, the CDR3 reads TGTGCCAGCAGCGTGGGACTACTAAGAGAGCAGTTCTTC.